This TCR beta chain emerged from a study of blood T cell repertoires in COVID-19. In the study overall: Donors in the United States, Italy and Spain gave samples during acute or convalescent COVID-19. PBMCs, B-cell-depleted T cells, or T cells provided the cDNA or gDNA that made up the material.

Methods used by the authors: Estimation of nucleated cell counts relied on the amplification of reference gene primers. TCRdb's copy holds only in-frame clones and misses some; the assay was immunoSEQ multiplex PCR. Clonal size and the V and J genes are those of that table, whereas D and trimming came from the DNA. The repertoire holds more than 110,000 clones, with about 80% as singletons. Germline loops: CDR1 LNHNV, CDR2 YYDKDF (reference sequence). The CDR3 spans 18 residues. Trimming took 4 bases from V and 0 from J, leaving 16 bases between them. The chain carries TRBV15 and TRBJ2-6, with D maybe TRBD2 (5 bases). The sequencing sample was made of peripheral blood. This receptor was identified in a human donor in a cohort sampled during active COVID-19. The CDR3 loop is CATSTGGVPRSGANVLTF. The CDR3 coding sequence is TGTGCCACCAGCACAGGAGGAGTACCTCGCTCTGGGGCCAACGTCCTGACTTTC.